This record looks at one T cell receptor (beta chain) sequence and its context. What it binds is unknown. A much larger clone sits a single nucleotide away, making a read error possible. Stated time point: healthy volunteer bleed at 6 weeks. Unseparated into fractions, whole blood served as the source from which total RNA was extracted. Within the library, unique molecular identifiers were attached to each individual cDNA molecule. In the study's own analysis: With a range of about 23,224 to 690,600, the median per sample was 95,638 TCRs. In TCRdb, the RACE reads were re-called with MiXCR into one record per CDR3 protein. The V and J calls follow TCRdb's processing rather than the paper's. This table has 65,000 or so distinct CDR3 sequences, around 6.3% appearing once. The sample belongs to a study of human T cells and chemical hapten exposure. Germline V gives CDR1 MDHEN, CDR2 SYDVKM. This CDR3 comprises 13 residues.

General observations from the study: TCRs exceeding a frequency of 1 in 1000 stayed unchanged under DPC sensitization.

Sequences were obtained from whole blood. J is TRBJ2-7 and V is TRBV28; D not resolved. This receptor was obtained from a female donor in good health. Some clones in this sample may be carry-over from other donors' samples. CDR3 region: CASRHPHSYELYF. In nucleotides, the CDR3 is TGTGCCAGCAGACATCCCCACTCCTACGAGCTGTACTTC.